Listed here are 6 T cell receptor beta chains from one sample, sequenced in a study of response to subunit inactivated influenza vaccine (dated by TCRdb to the late 2010s). The library was made by RT-PCR. TCRdb lists the instrument as Illumina HiSeq 2500. The public sequencing data were trimmed at Q25 with fastp and processed into clonotypes with MiXCR by TCRdb, which kept only in-frame beta chains. Rows merge per CDR3 protein into single entries with the most common DNA and genes. Recorded for this sample are hundreds of thousands of distinct CDR3 sequences; 7.6% of them occurred a single time. The ten largest clones add up to over 10% of the sample. The sample here was PBMCs from blood, taken roughly 24 months after vaccination. The receptors were gathered from a man aged 50-75 years who received an inactivated influenza vaccine. Donor details come from another sample of the same person, matched by shared clones.

This clonotype has more than one count but fewer than ten. The chain is built from TRBV24-1 and TRBJ2-3; no firm D call. This CDR3 comprises 12 residues. Germline V gene data show CDR1 as KGHDR and CDR2 as SFDVKD. V was pared by 7 bases and J by 2 bases, with 6 bases between. The CDR3 spells CATSEVTDTQYF. The CDR3 nucleotides are TGTGCCACCAGCGAGGTCACAGATACGCAGTATTTT.

This chain connects TRBV30 to TRBJ2-2; 11 bases are a match to TRBD1. The CDR3 contains 13 residues. Germline V lookup: CDR1 GTSNPN, CDR2 SVGIG (reference sequence). Germline trimming cut 3 bases from V and 12 bases from J; bases unmatched to any gene: 6. The CDR3 bases are TGTGCCTGGAGCGGACAGGGGGCCTGGCAGCTGTTTTTT. It yields the protein CAWSGQGAWQLFF.

The chain links TRBV11-1 to TRBJ2-1; 10 nucleotides align to TRBD2. CDR1 SGHAT and CDR2 FQDESV come from the germline V gene (reference sequence). The CDR3 extends over 15 amino acids. Trimming removed 8 bases from V and 7 bases from J; junction bases left unmatched: 11. CDR3 in DNA: TGTGCCAGCGACTTAGCGGGAGGAGAAGGGAATGAGCAGTTCTTC. Its translation is CASDLAGGEGNEQFF. Filled out from reference TRBV11-1 and TRBJ2-1, the complete variable domain reads EAEVAQSPRYKITEKSQAVAFWCDPISGHATLYWYRQILGQGPELLVQFQDESVVDDSQLPKDRFSAERLKGVDSTLKIQPAELGDSAMYLCASDLAGGEGNEQFFGPGTRLTVL.

Ten or more counts support this clonotype. The genes are TRBV21-1 and TRBJ2-7; whether TRBD1, the table's D call, matches the DNA was not checked. TRBV21-1 is classified as a pseudogene. CDR3 length equals 14 residues. CDR3 DNA sequence: TGTGCCAGCAGCAAAGGGTGCAGGGGCGGTGAGCAGTACTTC. Encoded protein: CASSKGCRGGEQYF.

The rearrangement links TRBV5-1 to TRBJ1-1, with 10 positions matching TRBD1. Germline trimming cut 3 bases from V and 5 bases from J; bases unmatched to any gene: 10. The germline V gene has CDR1 SGHRS and CDR2 YFSETQ. The CDR3 consists of 16 residues. The CDR3 DNA reads as TGCGCCAGCAGCTGGCGGAAGGGACAGGGGTTGACTGAAGCTTTCTTT. Its protein product is CASSWRKGQGLTEAFF.

A few counts support this clonotype. The chain employs TRBV28 and TRBJ2-2; D call uncertain. There are 14 residues in the CDR3. The V and J ends lost 5 bases and 2 bases respectively, with 9 bases between them. The V gene's germline CDR1 is MDHEN and CDR2 SYDVKM. The CDR3 DNA reads as TGTGCCAGCAGTACCGGGCTAAACACCGGGGAGCTGTTTTTT. Amino acids: CASSTGLNTGELFF. The variable domain in full, completed from reference TRBV28 and TRBJ2-2, reads DVKVTQSSRYLVKRTGEKVFLECVQDMDHENMFWYRQDPGLGLRLIYFSYDVKMKEKGDIPEGYSVSREKKERFSLILESASTNQTSMYLCASSTGLNTGELFFGEGSRLTVL.